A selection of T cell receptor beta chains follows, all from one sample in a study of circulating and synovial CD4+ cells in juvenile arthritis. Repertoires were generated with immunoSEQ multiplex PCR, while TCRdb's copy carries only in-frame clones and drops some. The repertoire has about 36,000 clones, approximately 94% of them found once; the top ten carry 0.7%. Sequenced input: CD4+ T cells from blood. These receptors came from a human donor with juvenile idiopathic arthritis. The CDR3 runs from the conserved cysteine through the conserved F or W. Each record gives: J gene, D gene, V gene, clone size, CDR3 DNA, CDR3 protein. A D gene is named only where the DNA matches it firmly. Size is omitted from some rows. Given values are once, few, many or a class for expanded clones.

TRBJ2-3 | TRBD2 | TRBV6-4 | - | TGTGCCAGCAGATCCAGCGGGGGGATCACAGATACGCAGTATTTT | CASRSSGGITDTQYF
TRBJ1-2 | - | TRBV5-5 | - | TGTGCCAGCAGCTTGGCCAAGTTAGCTAACTATGGCTACACCTTC | CASSLAKLANYGYTF
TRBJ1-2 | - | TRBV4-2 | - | TGTGCCCCCGAGAATGGCTACACCTTC | CAPENGYTF
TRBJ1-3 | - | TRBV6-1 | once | TGTGCCAGCAGTGAAGCGAAGCTTACTGGAAACACCATATATTTT | CASSEAKLTGNTIYF
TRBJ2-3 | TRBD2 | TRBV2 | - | TGTGCCAGCAGTCCCCAAGAGTTGGTAGCGGGGGGGCACACAGATACGCAGTATTTT | CASSPQELVAGGHTDTQYF
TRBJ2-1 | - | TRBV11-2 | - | TGTGCCAGCAGCTTAGACAGATACAATGAGCAGTTCTTC | CASSLDRYNEQFF
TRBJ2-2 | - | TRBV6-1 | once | TGTGCCAGCAGGGCCGGGACTTTGGGCACCGGGGAGCTGTTTTTT | CASRAGTLGTGELFF
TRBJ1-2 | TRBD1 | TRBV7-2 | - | TGTGCCAGCAGCCCGGGACAGGGGAACGGCTACACCTTC | CASSPGQGNGYTF
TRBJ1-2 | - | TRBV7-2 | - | TGTGCCAGCGCACGGGGGGAGAACGGCTACACCTTC | CASARGENGYTF
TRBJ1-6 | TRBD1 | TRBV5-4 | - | TGTGCCAGCAGCCCCATAGGGGGCTACGATAATTCACCCCTCCACTTT | CASSPIGGYDNSPLHF
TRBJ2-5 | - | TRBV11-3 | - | TGTGCCAGCAGCTTAGATCCTGGGGCCGACGAGACCCAGTACTTC | CASSLDPGADETQYF
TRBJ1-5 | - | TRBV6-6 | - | TGTGCCAGCAGTTACCTAGGCGGCGGAGGCAATCAGCCCCAGCATTTT | CASSYLGGGGNQPQHF
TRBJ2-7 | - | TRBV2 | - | TGTGCCCTGGTCGGGACCTACGAGCAGTACTTC | CALVGTYEQYF
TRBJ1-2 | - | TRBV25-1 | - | TGTGCCAGCAGTGAAAGCGGGGGCAGGGGACATGGCTACACCTTC | CASSESGGRGHGYTF
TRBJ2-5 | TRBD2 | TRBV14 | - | TGTGCCAGCAGCCAGGGACTAGCGGGGACGCAAGGGACCCAGTACTTC | CASSQGLAGTQGTQYF
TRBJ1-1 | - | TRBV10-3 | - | TGTGCCATCAGTGAGATATCGGACACATGGAACACTGAAGCTTTCTTT | CAISEISDTWNTEAFF
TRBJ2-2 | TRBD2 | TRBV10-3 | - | TGTGCCATCAGTGAGTCGATTCTCACTAGCGGGGGTACCGGGGAGCTGTTTTTT | CAISESILTSGGTGELFF
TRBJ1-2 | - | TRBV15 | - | TGTGCCACCAGCAGGTCCCCATACTATGGCTACACCTTC | CATSRSPYYGYTF
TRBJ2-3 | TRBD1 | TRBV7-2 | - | TGTGCCAGCAGCCTCCGGGACAGCCGGGTATTTAGGCAGTATTTT | CASSLRDSRVFRQYF
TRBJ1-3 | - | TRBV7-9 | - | TGTGCCAGCAGGAGGGACTTTAGCTCTGGAAACACCATATATTTT | CASRRDFSSGNTIYF
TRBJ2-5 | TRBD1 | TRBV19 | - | TGTGCCAGTAGTAGGGACAGCCCACGAGAGACCCAGTACTTC | CASSRDSPRETQYF
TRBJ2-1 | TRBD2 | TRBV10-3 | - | TGTGCCGCCAAAAAGGGCGGGGGTTTAGGCAATGAGCAGTTCTTC | CAAKKGGGLGNEQFF
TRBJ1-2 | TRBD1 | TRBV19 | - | TGTGCCAGTAGCTCTGACAGGGGGAGCCCCTATGGCTACACCTTC | CASSSDRGSPYGYTF
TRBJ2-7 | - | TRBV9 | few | TGTGCCAGCAGCGTAGCGGGAGAAACCTACGAGCAGTACTTC | CASSVAGETYEQYF
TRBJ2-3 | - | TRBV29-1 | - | TGCAGCGTTAAGTCGGTCACACAATTAGGAGCTAAAGCCATCACAGATACGCAGTATTTT | CSVKSVTQLGAKAITDTQYF
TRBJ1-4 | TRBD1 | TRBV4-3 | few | TGCGCCAGCAGCCGAGCAGGACAGGGGAACGAAAAACTGTTTTTT | CASSRAGQGNEKLFF
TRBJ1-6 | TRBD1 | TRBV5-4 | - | TGTGCCAGCAGCCCAATCCTGGACAGGGGGGGAAATTCACCCCTCCACTTT | CASSPILDRGGNSPLHF
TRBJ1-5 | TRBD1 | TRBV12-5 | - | TGTGCTAGTGGTTTGGGGACAGGCCGCAATCAGCCCCAGCATTTT | CASGLGTGRNQPQHF
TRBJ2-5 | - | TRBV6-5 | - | TGTGCCAGCAGTCCTCACCACAGGGAGGAGACCCAGTACTTC | CASSPHHREETQYF
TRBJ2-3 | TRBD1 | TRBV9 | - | TGTGCCAGCAGCGCCGGGACAGTGCCTACAGATACGCAGTATTTT | CASSAGTVPTDTQYF